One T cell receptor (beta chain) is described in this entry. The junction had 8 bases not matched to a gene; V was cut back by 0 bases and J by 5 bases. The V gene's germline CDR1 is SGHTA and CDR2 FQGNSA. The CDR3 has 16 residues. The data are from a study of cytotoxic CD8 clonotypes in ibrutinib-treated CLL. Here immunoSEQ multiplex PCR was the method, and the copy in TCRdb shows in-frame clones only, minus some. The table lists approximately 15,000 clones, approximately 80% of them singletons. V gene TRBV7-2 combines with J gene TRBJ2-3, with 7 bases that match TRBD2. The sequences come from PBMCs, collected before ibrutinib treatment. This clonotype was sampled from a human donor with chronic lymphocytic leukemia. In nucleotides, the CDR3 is TGTGCCAGCAGCTTAGCACTAGCGTCCCCGTTAGATACGCAGTATTTT. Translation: CASSLALASPLDTQYF.